Listed below are T cell receptor beta chains from one sample, sequenced in a study of spatial heterogeneity in lung cancer. MiXCR, run by TCRdb on the 5' RACE reads, gives a single entry per CDR3 protein. The table records around 23,000 distinct CDR3 sequences, roughly 3% of them present only once. The sample consisted of PBMCs, taken at surgery. The receptors come from a female donor with early-stage non-small cell lung cancer. CDR3s include the opening cysteine and the closing phenylalanine or tryptophan. Each record gives: J gene, D gene, clone size, V gene, CDR3 protein, CDR3 DNA. D genes are given only for firm matches. Size tells how often a clone was seen (once, few, many) or the class of an expanded clone, and some rows leave it out.

j_gene: TRBJ2-1
d_gene: TRBD2
abundance: -
v_gene: TRBV3-1
CDR3aa: CASSQVAGGGDEQFF
CDR3nt: TGTGCCAGCAGCCAAGTAGCGGGAGGTGGAGATGAGCAGTTCTTC

j_gene: TRBJ1-1
d_gene: -
abundance: many
v_gene: TRBV7-2
CDR3aa: CASSHGDYTEAFF
CDR3nt: TGTGCCAGCAGTCACGGGGACTACACTGAAGCTTTCTTT

j_gene: TRBJ1-5
d_gene: -
abundance: medium-sized
v_gene: TRBV28
CDR3aa: CASSLQGQPQHF
CDR3nt: TGTGCCAGCAGTTTACAGGGACAGCCCCAGCATTTT

j_gene: TRBJ2-1
d_gene: -
abundance: many
v_gene: TRBV4-2
CDR3aa: CASSRGQYNEQFF
CDR3nt: TGTGCCAGCAGCCGCGGACAGTACAATGAGCAGTTCTTC

j_gene: TRBJ2-3
d_gene: TRBD2
abundance: many
v_gene: TRBV19
CDR3aa: CASSILGRGAGVRSTDTQYF
CDR3nt: TGTGCCAGTAGTATCCTAGGACGTGGAGCGGGAGTCCGTAGCACAGATACGCAGTATTTT

j_gene: TRBJ2-4
d_gene: TRBD2
abundance: many
v_gene: TRBV4-2
CDR3aa: CASSLLLATPKNIQYF
CDR3nt: TGTGCCAGCAGCCTCTTACTAGCGACTCCCAAAAACATTCAGTACTTC

j_gene: TRBJ2-7
d_gene: -
abundance: many
v_gene: TRBV11-2
CDR3aa: CASRHRRWTSGPDEQYF
CDR3nt: TGTGCCAGCAGGCACCGACGGTGGACATCCGGACCTGATGAGCAGTACTTC

j_gene: TRBJ2-7
d_gene: TRBD2
abundance: many
v_gene: TRBV20-1
CDR3aa: CSARVLAGDSYEQYF
CDR3nt: TGCAGTGCTAGAGTGCTAGCGGGGGACTCCTACGAGCAGTACTTC

j_gene: TRBJ2-7
d_gene: TRBD1
abundance: many
v_gene: TRBV11-2
CDR3aa: CASSFRGSFYEQYF
CDR3nt: TGTGCCAGCAGCTTCAGGGGGTCTTTCTACGAGCAGTACTTC

j_gene: TRBJ2-3
d_gene: -
abundance: many
v_gene: TRBV5-5
CDR3aa: CASNEGRPTDTQYF
CDR3nt: TGTGCCAGCAATGAGGGGCGCCCCACAGATACGCAGTATTTT

j_gene: TRBJ1-2
d_gene: TRBD1
abundance: many
v_gene: TRBV7-9
CDR3aa: CASSRQGNYGYTF
CDR3nt: TGTGCCAGCAGCCGACAGGGTAACTATGGCTACACCTTC

j_gene: TRBJ2-2
d_gene: -
abundance: many
v_gene: TRBV3-1
CDR3aa: CASSTNDGVELFF
CDR3nt: TGTGCCAGCAGCACTAACGACGGTGTGGAGCTGTTTTTT

j_gene: TRBJ2-3
d_gene: TRBD2
abundance: -
v_gene: TRBV20-1
CDR3aa: CSAPRLAGAFADTQYF
CDR3nt: TGCAGTGCCCCCCGACTAGCGGGAGCGTTCGCAGATACGCAGTATTTT

j_gene: TRBJ1-1
d_gene: -
abundance: many
v_gene: TRBV3-1
CDR3aa: CASSQGTANTEAFF
CDR3nt: TGTGCCAGCAGCCAAGGGACAGCCAACACTGAAGCTTTCTTT

j_gene: TRBJ2-1
d_gene: TRBD2
abundance: many
v_gene: TRBV6-5
CDR3aa: CASSYPGLAGNEQFF
CDR3nt: TGTGCCAGCAGTTACCCGGGACTAGCCGGGAATGAGCAGTTCTTC

j_gene: TRBJ1-1
d_gene: TRBD1
abundance: medium-sized
v_gene: TRBV29-1
CDR3aa: CSVDTGQDTEAFF
CDR3nt: TGCAGCGTTGATACCGGACAGGACACTGAAGCTTTCTTT

j_gene: TRBJ2-3
d_gene: -
abundance: many
v_gene: TRBV7-3
CDR3aa: CASSADPHPTDTQYF
CDR3nt: TGTGCCAGCAGCGCAGACCCGCACCCCACAGATACGCAGTATTTT

j_gene: TRBJ2-1
d_gene: TRBD2
abundance: medium-sized
v_gene: TRBV11-2
CDR3aa: CASSRYYSGSSYNEQFF
CDR3nt: TGTGCCAGCAGCCGATATTATAGCGGGAGCTCCTACAATGAGCAGTTCTTC

j_gene: TRBJ1-6
d_gene: TRBD1
abundance: many
v_gene: TRBV2
CDR3aa: CASRGQGASPLHF
CDR3nt: TGTGCCAGCAGGGGACAGGGGGCTTCACCCCTCCACTTT

j_gene: TRBJ2-7
d_gene: -
abundance: many
v_gene: TRBV20-1
CDR3aa: CSAPLGYEQYF
CDR3nt: TGCAGTGCCCCCCTAGGCTACGAGCAGTACTTC

j_gene: TRBJ1-3
d_gene: -
abundance: many
v_gene: TRBV28
CDR3aa: CASSFSSGNTIYF
CDR3nt: TGTGCCAGCAGTTTTAGCTCTGGAAACACCATATATTTT

j_gene: TRBJ2-7
d_gene: TRBD2
abundance: many
v_gene: TRBV5-1
CDR3aa: CASSFGTSGSYEQYF
CDR3nt: TGCGCCAGCAGCTTTGGGACTAGCGGGAGCTACGAGCAGTACTTC

j_gene: TRBJ2-7
d_gene: -
abundance: many
v_gene: TRBV14
CDR3aa: CASSQGTLPYEQYF
CDR3nt: TGTGCCAGCAGCCAAGGGACTTTGCCCTACGAGCAGTACTTC

j_gene: TRBJ1-2
d_gene: -
abundance: -
v_gene: TRBV3-1
CDR3aa: CASSQDGVEGVAGYTF
CDR3nt: TGTGCCAGCAGCCAAGATGGGGTAGAAGGGGTAGCTGGCTACACCTTC

j_gene: TRBJ2-1
d_gene: -
abundance: many
v_gene: TRBV6-1
CDR3aa: CASSESPLEQFF
CDR3nt: TGTGCCAGCAGTGAATCGCCGTTGGAGCAGTTCTTC

j_gene: TRBJ2-5
d_gene: -
abundance: -
v_gene: TRBV11-3
CDR3aa: CASSDNQETQYF
CDR3nt: TGTGCCAGCAGCGACAATCAAGAGACCCAGTACTTC

j_gene: TRBJ2-7
d_gene: -
abundance: many
v_gene: TRBV7-9
CDR3aa: CASSLAEGYEQYF
CDR3nt: TGTGCCAGCAGCTTAGCGGAGGGCTACGAGCAGTACTTC

j_gene: TRBJ2-1
d_gene: -
abundance: many
v_gene: TRBV29-1
CDR3aa: CSVLEGSSYNEQFF
CDR3nt: TGCAGCGTCCTAGAAGGCAGCTCCTACAATGAGCAGTTCTTC

j_gene: TRBJ2-3
d_gene: TRBD2
abundance: many
v_gene: TRBV29-1
CDR3aa: CSVERTSGDTQYF
CDR3nt: TGCAGCGTTGAGAGGACTAGCGGAGATACGCAGTATTTT

j_gene: TRBJ2-1
d_gene: TRBD1
abundance: many
v_gene: TRBV20-1
CDR3aa: CSARTGGYNEQFF
CDR3nt: TGCAGTGCTAGAACAGGGGGTTACAATGAGCAGTTCTTC

j_gene: TRBJ2-2
d_gene: -
abundance: many
v_gene: TRBV4-3
CDR3aa: CASSPGLGANTGELFF
CDR3nt: TGCGCCAGCAGCCCCGGTTTGGGGGCCAACACCGGGGAGCTGTTTTTT

j_gene: TRBJ2-5
d_gene: -
abundance: many
v_gene: TRBV12-3/TRBV12-4
CDR3aa: CASSLPGFETQYF
CDR3nt: TGTGCCAGCAGTTTACCAGGGTTTGAGACCCAGTACTTC

j_gene: TRBJ2-3
d_gene: -
abundance: -
v_gene: TRBV19
CDR3aa: CASSMEIRLYPDTQYF
CDR3nt: TGTGCCAGTAGTATGGAGATCCGTCTATATCCGGATACGCAGTATTTT

j_gene: TRBJ1-5
d_gene: -
abundance: many
v_gene: TRBV4-2
CDR3aa: CASSQGGISGTSDYPPQHF
CDR3nt: TGTGCCAGCAGCCAAGGTGGAATTAGTGGGACCTCGGATTATCCGCCCCAGCATTTT

j_gene: TRBJ2-3
d_gene: -
abundance: many
v_gene: TRBV6-4
CDR3aa: CASSDGVRGADTQYF
CDR3nt: TGTGCCAGCAGTGACGGGGTAAGGGGTGCAGATACGCAGTATTTT

j_gene: TRBJ2-1
d_gene: -
abundance: medium-sized
v_gene: TRBV12-3/TRBV12-4
CDR3aa: CASSREFSPYNEQFF
CDR3nt: TGTGCCAGCAGTCGGGAATTCAGCCCCTACAATGAGCAGTTCTTC

j_gene: TRBJ2-7
d_gene: -
abundance: many
v_gene: TRBV20-1
CDR3aa: CSARDLGGYAYEQYF
CDR3nt: TGCAGTGCTAGAGATTTGGGCGGGTATGCCTACGAGCAGTACTTC

j_gene: TRBJ2-5
d_gene: TRBD2
abundance: many
v_gene: TRBV20-1
CDR3aa: CSATEDTGTSQETQYF
CDR3nt: TGCAGTGCTACAGAAGATACCGGGACTAGCCAAGAGACCCAGTACTTC

j_gene: TRBJ1-2
d_gene: -
abundance: many
v_gene: TRBV15
CDR3aa: CATSREKRDGYTF
CDR3nt: TGTGCCACCAGCAGAGAAAAGAGAGATGGCTACACCTTC

j_gene: TRBJ2-5
d_gene: -
abundance: many
v_gene: TRBV27
CDR3aa: CASSDQGAETQYF
CDR3nt: TGTGCCAGCAGCGACCAGGGAGCGGAGACCCAGTACTTC

j_gene: TRBJ2-5
d_gene: TRBD2
abundance: many
v_gene: TRBV12-3/TRBV12-4
CDR3aa: CASSLDWEGETQYF
CDR3nt: TGTGCCAGCAGTTTAGACTGGGAGGGGGAGACCCAGTACTTC

j_gene: TRBJ2-1
d_gene: -
abundance: many
v_gene: TRBV20-1
CDR3aa: CSARSARINEQFF
CDR3nt: TGCAGTGCTAGAAGTGCGCGTATCAATGAGCAGTTCTTC

j_gene: TRBJ2-4
d_gene: TRBD1
abundance: many
v_gene: TRBV6-1
CDR3aa: CATRGQAENIQYF
CDR3nt: TGTGCCACCAGGGGACAGGCTGAAAACATTCAGTACTTC